What follows are 2 T cell receptor beta chains derived from one specimen sequenced in a study of blood T cell repertoires in COVID-19. Repertoires were generated with immunoSEQ multiplex PCR, while TCRdb's copy carries only in-frame clones and drops some. In the table there are some 95,000 clones, roughly 90% of which are singletons. Source material: peripheral blood. These TCRs come from an elderly man with active or convalescent COVID-19.

This rearrangement joins TRBV27 to TRBJ1-5; D gene unclear. This CDR3 has 13 amino acids. The germline V and J ends were trimmed by 2 bases and 7 bases, with 9 bases remaining between them. The germline CDR1 and CDR2 sequences are MNHEY and SMNVEV (reference sequence). CDR3 residues: CASSLNDWQPQHF. DNA for the CDR3: TGTGCCAGCAGTTTAAACGACTGGCAGCCCCAGCATTTT.

The chain links TRBV12-5 to TRBJ1-1; 7 bases fit TRBD1. CDR1 LGHNT and CDR2 FRNRAP come from the germline V gene. The CDR3 runs 16 residues. The V and J ends lost 7 bases and 0 bases, in that order; junction bases with no gene match: 11. The CDR3 region is CASAQYRGSMNTEAFF. The CDR3 DNA reads as TGTGCTAGTGCCCAGTACAGGGGATCCATGAACACTGAAGCTTTCTTT.